This TCR beta chain was recorded in a study of vaccination and CD4 T cells after COVID-19. Study context: The post-COVID samples were taken a median about three months after diagnosis, anywhere from 35 to 161.

The Oncomine TCR Beta short-read assay was applied to DNA of cultured CD4+ T cells. Genomic DNA from cultured CD4+ T cells was extracted. Each CDR3 protein gets one entry after TCRdb re-called the PCR reads with MiXCR. The sample lists 9,000 to 13,000 distinct CDR3 sequences; less than 25% were seen once. The study, taken as a whole, reports: Convalescent patients' vaccine-specific clones were spike mono-reactive in 304 of 307 cases.

As to treatment: roughly ten-day PBMC culture with coronavirus spike peptide pools or control peptides (ViraFEST assay). Antigen-specific T cell expansion with peptide pools preceded TCR sequencing in the ViraFEST approach. In germline, CDR1 is SGHTA, CDR2 FQGNSA. The CDR3 has 13 amino acids. Trimming removed 3 bases at V and 6 bases at J, with 12 bases between. In this sample, this clonotype turned up a few times. Its target is unknown. The chain employs TRBV7-2 and TRBJ2-7, with D uncertain. Specimen: CD4+ T cells from blood, cultured in vitro, collected after SARS-CoV-2 vaccination. The sequence was collected from a human donor who had recovered from COVID-19. In nucleotides, the CDR3 is TGTGCCAGCAGCTTCTCCTCTACCCCCGAGCAGTACTTC. It specifies CASSFSSTPEQYF.